This entry features one T cell receptor (beta chain) sequence. These data come from a study of blood T cell repertoires in COVID-19. Overall study: From T cells, B-cell-depleted T cells, or PBMCs came the material, which was cDNA or gDNA.

The repertoire was sequenced with immunoSEQ multiplex PCR; TCRdb's copy has only in-frame clones and lacks some. In the table there are approximately 360,000 clones, 89% of which are singletons. V was shortened by 0 bases and J by 3 bases, with 6 bases between the two germline ends. The CDR3 is 13 amino acids. Germline CDR1 and CDR2: MGHRA and YSYEKL. This clonotype originated in a middle-aged man with acute or convalescent COVID-19. The material sequenced was peripheral blood. This chain joins TRBV4-1 and TRBJ2-7; a weak D match, TRBD2 (5 bases). In DNA form, the CDR3 reads TGCGCCAGCAGCCAAGACGGAGGCTACGAGCAGTACTTC. Translation: CASSQDGGYEQYF.